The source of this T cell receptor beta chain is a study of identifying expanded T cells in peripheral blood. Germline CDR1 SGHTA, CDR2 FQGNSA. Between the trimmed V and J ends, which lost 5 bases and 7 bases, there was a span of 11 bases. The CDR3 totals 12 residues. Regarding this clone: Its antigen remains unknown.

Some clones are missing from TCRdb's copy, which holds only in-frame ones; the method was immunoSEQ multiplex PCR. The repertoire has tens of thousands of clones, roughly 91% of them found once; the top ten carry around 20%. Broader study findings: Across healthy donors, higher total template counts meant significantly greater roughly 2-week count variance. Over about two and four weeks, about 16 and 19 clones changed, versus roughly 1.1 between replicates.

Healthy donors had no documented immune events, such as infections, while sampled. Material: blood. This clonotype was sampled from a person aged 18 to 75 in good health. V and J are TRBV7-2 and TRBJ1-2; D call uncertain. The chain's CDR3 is CASSESTVGYTF. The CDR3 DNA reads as TGTGCCAGCAGCGAAAGTACGGTTGGCTACACCTTC.